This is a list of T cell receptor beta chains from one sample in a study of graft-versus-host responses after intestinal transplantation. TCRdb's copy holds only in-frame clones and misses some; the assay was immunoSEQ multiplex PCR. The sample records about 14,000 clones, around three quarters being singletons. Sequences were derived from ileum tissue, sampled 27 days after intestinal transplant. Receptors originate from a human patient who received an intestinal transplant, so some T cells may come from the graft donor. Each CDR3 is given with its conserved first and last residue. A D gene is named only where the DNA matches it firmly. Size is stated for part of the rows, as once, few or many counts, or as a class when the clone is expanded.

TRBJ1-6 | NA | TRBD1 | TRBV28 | CASSFPWDSNYNSPLHF | TGTGCCAGCAGTTTCCCCTGGGACAGTAACTATAATTCACCCCTCCACTTT
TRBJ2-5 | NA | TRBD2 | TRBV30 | CAWRLAGLGETQYF | TGTGCCTGGAGACTAGCGGGGCTTGGGGAGACCCAGTACTTC
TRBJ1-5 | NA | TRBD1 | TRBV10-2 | CASSDRVGAQHF | TGCGCCAGCAGCGACAGGGTTGGCGCCCAGCATTTT
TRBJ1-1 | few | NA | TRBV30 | CAWTPGSTEAFF | TGTGCCTGGACCCCTGGGAGCACTGAAGCTTTCTTT
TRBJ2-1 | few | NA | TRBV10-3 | CAIRDPGVLDEQFF | TGTGCCATCAGGGACCCCGGGGTTCTCGATGAGCAGTTCTTC
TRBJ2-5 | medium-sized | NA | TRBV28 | CASSFLGALKTQYF | TGTGCCAGCAGTTTTTTGGGGGCGCTGAAGACCCAGTACTTC
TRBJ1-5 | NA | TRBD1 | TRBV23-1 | CASSQQDRVGNQPQHF | TGCGCCAGCAGTCAACAGGACAGGGTCGGCAATCAGCCCCAGCATTTT
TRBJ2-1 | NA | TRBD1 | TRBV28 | CAIDRGQSYNEQFF | TGTGCCATAGACAGGGGACAGTCCTACAATGAGCAGTTCTTC
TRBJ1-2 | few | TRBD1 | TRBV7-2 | CASSSLTWTGGYTF | TGTGCCAGCAGCTCCTTAACTTGGACAGGGGGCTACACCTTC
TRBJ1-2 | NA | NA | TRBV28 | CASSLSQGLYYGYTF | TGTGCCAGCAGTTTATCGCAGGGGTTGTACTATGGCTACACCTTC
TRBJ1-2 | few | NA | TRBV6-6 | CASRRGVGIYGYTF | TGTGCCAGCAGACGTGGGGTCGGGATCTATGGCTACACCTTC
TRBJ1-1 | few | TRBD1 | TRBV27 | CASSSADRGQAFF | TGTGCCAGCAGTTCGGCCGACAGGGGGCAAGCTTTCTTT
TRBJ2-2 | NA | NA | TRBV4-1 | CASSQAGVPNTGELFF | TGCGCCAGCAGCCAGGCTGGAGTCCCGAACACCGGGGAGCTGTTTTTT
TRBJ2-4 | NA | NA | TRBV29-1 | CSGLAAMQNIQYF | TGCAGCGGCCTCGCAGCGATGCAAAACATTCAGTACTTC
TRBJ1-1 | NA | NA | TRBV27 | CAKGREAFF | TGTGCCAAAGGGAGGGAAGCTTTCTTT
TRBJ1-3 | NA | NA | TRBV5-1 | CASSLDSNSGNTIYF | TGCGCCAGCAGCTTGGACAGTAACTCTGGAAACACCATATATTTT
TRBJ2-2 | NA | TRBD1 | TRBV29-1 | CSVEERPRDRHTGELFF | TGCAGCGTTGAAGAGAGGCCCAGGGACAGGCACACCGGGGAGCTGTTTTTT
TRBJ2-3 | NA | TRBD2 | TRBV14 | CASSQDNKGLAGVISTDTQYF | TGTGCCAGCAGCCAAGATAATAAGGGCCTAGCGGGGGTGATCAGCACAGATACGCAGTATTTT
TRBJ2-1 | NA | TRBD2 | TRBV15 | CATSRDVGRDEQFF | TGTGCCACCAGCAGAGATGTGGGGAGGGATGAGCAGTTCTTC
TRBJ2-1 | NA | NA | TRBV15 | CATSRDLDSSYNEQFF | TGTGCCACCAGCAGAGATCTGGACAGCTCCTACAATGAGCAGTTCTTC
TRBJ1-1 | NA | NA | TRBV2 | CASSAFTADTEAFF | TGTGCCAGCAGTGCTTTTACGGCGGACACTGAAGCTTTCTTT
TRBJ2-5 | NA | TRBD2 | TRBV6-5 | CASAQRGVYTQYF | TGTGCCTCGGCCCAGCGGGGGGTGTATACCCAGTACTTC
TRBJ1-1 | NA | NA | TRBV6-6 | CATKNSRGGTIEAFF | TGTGCCACCAAAAATTCCCGGGGGGGAACGATTGAAGCTTTCTTT
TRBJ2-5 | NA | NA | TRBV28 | CASSDLSNHQETQYF | TGTGCCAGCAGTGACCTTAGCAACCACCAAGAGACCCAGTACTTC
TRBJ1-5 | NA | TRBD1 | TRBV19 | CASSIDRDRLSYSNQPQHF | TGTGCCAGTAGTATAGATCGGGACAGACTATCTTATAGCAATCAGCCCCAGCATTTT
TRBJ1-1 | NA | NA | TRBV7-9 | CASSLKQANTEAFF | TGTGCCAGCAGCTTAAAACAGGCGAACACTGAAGCTTTCTTT
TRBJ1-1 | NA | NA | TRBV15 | CATSPRSRLGATTEAFF | TGTGCCACCAGCCCCAGGTCCCGCCTAGGGGCGACCACTGAAGCTTTCTTT
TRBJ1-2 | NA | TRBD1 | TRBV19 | CASSRETGGLYGYTF | TGTGCCAGTAGTAGGGAAACAGGGGGCCTCTATGGCTACACCTTC
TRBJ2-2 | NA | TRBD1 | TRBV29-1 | CSVRQGDTGELFF | TGCAGCGTCCGACAGGGCGACACCGGGGAGCTGTTTTTT
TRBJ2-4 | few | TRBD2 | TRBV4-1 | CASSHSGGVAKNIQYF | TGCGCCAGCAGCCACAGCGGGGGGGTGGCCAAAAACATTCAGTACTTC
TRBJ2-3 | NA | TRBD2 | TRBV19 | CASSIAGGMTDTQYF | TGTGCCAGTAGTATAGCGGGGGGGATGACAGATACGCAGTATTTT
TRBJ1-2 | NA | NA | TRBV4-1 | CASSQDPATGNYGYTF | TGCGCCAGCAGCCAAGATCCCGCGACCGGGAACTATGGCTACACCTTC
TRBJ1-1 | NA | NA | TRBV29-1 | CSVETGLSEAFF | TGCAGCGTGGAAACAGGGTTGTCTGAAGCTTTCTTT
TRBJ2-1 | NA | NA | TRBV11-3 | CASSFPGSYNEQFF | TGTGCCAGCAGCTTCCCAGGGTCCTACAATGAGCAGTTCTTC
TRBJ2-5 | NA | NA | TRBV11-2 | CASSFPGSETQYF | TGTGCCAGCAGCTTCCCAGGCTCGGAGACCCAGTACTTC
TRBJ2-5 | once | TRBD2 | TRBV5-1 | CASSLELAGGGGETQYF | TGCGCCAGCAGCTTGGAACTAGCGGGGGGCGGCGGAGAGACCCAGTACTTC
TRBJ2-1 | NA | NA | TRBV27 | CASSLGTSYNEQFF | TGTGCCAGCAGCCTCGGGACTTCATACAATGAGCAGTTCTTC
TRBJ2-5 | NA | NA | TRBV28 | CASTRREGGLQETQYF | TGTGCCAGCACACGCAGGGAGGGGGGGTTACAAGAGACCCAGTACTTC
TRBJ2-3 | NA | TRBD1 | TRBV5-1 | CASSSQGRGTDTQYF | TGCGCCAGCAGCTCACAGGGGAGAGGCACAGATACGCAGTATTTT
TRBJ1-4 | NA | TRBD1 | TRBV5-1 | CASSLRPGQEEKLFF | TGCGCCAGCAGCCTGAGGCCGGGACAGGAAGAAAAACTGTTTTTT
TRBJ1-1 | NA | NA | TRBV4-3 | CASSSGRTGYTEAFF | TGCGCCAGCAGCTCCGGCCGCACAGGGTACACTGAAGCTTTCTTT
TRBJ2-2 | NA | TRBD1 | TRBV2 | CASSEAGTGGKGELFF | TGTGCCAGCAGTGAAGCCGGGACAGGGGGCAAGGGGGAGCTGTTTTTT
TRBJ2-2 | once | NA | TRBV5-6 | CASSRVPGYTGELFF | TGTGCCAGCAGCCGGGTCCCGGGATACACCGGGGAGCTGTTTTTT
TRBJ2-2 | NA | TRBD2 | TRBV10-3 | CAIRLAGTGELFF | TGTGCCATACGACTAGCGGGGACCGGGGAGCTGTTTTTT
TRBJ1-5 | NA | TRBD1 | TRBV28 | CASSLESGGNSNQPQHF | TGTGCCAGCAGTTTGGAATCAGGGGGCAATAGCAATCAGCCCCAGCATTTT